The TCR beta chain under discussion was sequenced for a study of shared clonotypes between healthy human individuals. The protocol was immunoSEQ multiplex PCR, while the TCRdb copy is restricted to in-frame clones and leaves out a portion. This table has some 2.3 million clones, approximately 95% appearing once. The CDR3 has 14 residues. The V segment lost 4 bases and the J segment 8 bases; nucleotides outside the gene matches: 8. Germline V gives CDR1 SEHNR, CDR2 FQNEAQ (reference sequence). The receptor was derived from a man aged 18 to 29 in good health. Some clones in this sample may be carry-over from other donors' samples. Sequencing used naive CD4+ T cells from PBMCs. Described subset: CD45RA+ positively selected. The chain uses TRBV7-9 and TRBJ1-2, with 9 bases identical to TRBD1. CDR3 in amino acids: CASSSGQGFKGYTF. The CDR3 DNA reads as TGTGCCAGCAGCTCGGGACAGGGATTTAAGGGCTACACCTTC.